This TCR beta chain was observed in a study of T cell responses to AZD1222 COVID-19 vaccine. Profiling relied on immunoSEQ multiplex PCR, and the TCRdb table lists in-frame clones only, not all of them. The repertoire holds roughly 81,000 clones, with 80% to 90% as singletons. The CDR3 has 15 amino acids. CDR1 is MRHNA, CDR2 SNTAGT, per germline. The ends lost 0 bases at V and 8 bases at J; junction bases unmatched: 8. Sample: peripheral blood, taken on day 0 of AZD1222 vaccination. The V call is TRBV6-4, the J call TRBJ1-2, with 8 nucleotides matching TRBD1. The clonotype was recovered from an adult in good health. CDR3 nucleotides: TGTGCCAGCAGTGACTCTTACAGGGGGAATGACGGCTACACCTTC. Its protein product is CASSDSYRGNDGYTF.